Sequencing of this T cell receptor (beta chain) was carried out in a study of molecular identifiers for immune sequencing clone quantification (dated by TCRdb to the late 2010s). Some background on the complete study: For a replicate experiment, RNA from around 18,000 or 91,000 naive CD8 T cells was divided into five aliquots, and four of the five aliquots were sequenced. CD8 T cells were used in a methods study to benchmark molecular-identifier clustering-based TCR repertoire sequencing (MIDCIRS) and TCR RNA copy counting. Findings and caveats that apply to the study as a whole: Spiked-in Jurkat TCR RNA equal to a single cell's worth was reported to be detectable even within 1,100,000 naive CD8 T cells. Naive libraries contained spiked-in Jurkat TCR RNA (10 copies' worth), which is not part of the donor repertoire. Clones above 20 RNA copies held over 97% of molecules in CMV-specific effector cells but under 1% in naive cells. Identical TCR molecules sharing a barcode could cause highly expanded clone sizes to be underestimated. When barcode sub-clustering was left out, chimeric consensus sequences inflated TCR diversity, with chimeras reaching as high as 47%. Modeling gave about three recovered TCR RNA copies per cell versus about 10 by digital PCR, implying roughly 28% capture efficiency.

Libraries came from PCR. Sequencing took place on an Illumina HiSeq 4000. Bulk TCR libraries were made following a previously described method, with the TCR primers given in Table S5. Total RNA was purified with the Qiagen AllPrep DNA/RNA kit. Before analysis, reads from multiple sequencing runs of one library were combined. As for the authors' bioinformatics: Reads were retained only if their TCR constant sequence matched exactly, and those retained reads were trimmed to 150 nt and grouped according to their 12-nt molecular barcodes. Reads within each barcode group were sub-clustered using a 15% Levenshtein threshold, and quality-weighted consensus sequences were constructed for each RNA molecule. Non-functional sequences were excluded, and lower-count sequences lying one edit away from another sequence were also excluded. On the basis of fitting two negative binomial distributions, barcode sub-clusters with fewer than 20% of the maximum read count were discarded. TCRdb took the public reads, trimmed them with fastp at Q25, ran MiXCR for clone calling and kept in-frame beta chains. Rows with one shared CDR3 protein collapse into an entry with the most common genes and DNA. These V and J calls rely on TCRdb rather than the paper's analysis. The sample table contains fewer than 25,000 distinct CDR3 sequences; only one count was recorded for 15% to 20% of them. Around 1% of the sample lies in the top ten.

This clonotype was counted ten times or more. No antigen is known for it. Base qualities are missing; no much larger clone stands one base away. Libraries of naive CD8 T cells were built from about 21,000 to 970,000 sorted cells, with 10%, 30% or 50% of the purified RNA used. Naive CD8 T cells were FACS-sorted as CD8+CD4-CCR7+CD45RA+ on a BD FACSAria II into RLT Plus buffer. Roughly 10 TCR copies' worth of Jurkat RNA were spiked into roughly 17,000-1,100,000 naive CD8 T cell samples to test detection sensitivity. Enrichment of CD8 T cells was performed with RosetteSep CD8+ T Cell Enrichment Cocktail and Ficoll-Paque, after which ACK red cell lysis was carried out. This sequence originates from a human donor in good health. Some libraries in this study had Jurkat cell RNA spiked in. The source material was naive CD8+ T cells from blood, with Jurkat cell RNA spiked in. Interpreted using the paper, the cell subset or site label stands for: FACS-sorted CD8+CD4-CCR7+CD45RA+ naive T cells.

The CDR3 region: CSVVLLETGGGEQYF. The DNA is as follows: TGCAGCGTTGTGTTATTGGAGACAGGGGGAGGAGAGCAGTACTTC. The V and J genes are TRBV29-1 and TRBJ2-7, and TRBD1 aligns with 9 junction nucleotides. Spanning cysteine to phenylalanine, the CDR3 consists of 15 amino acids. Only the CDR3 region is kept as DNA, spanning 45 bases read in frame from base 1. According to the germline V gene, CDR1 reads SQVTM and CDR2 reads ANQGSEA. V is trimmed back by 4 bases and J by 7 bases, and the junction contains 14 bases that no gene match accounts for.